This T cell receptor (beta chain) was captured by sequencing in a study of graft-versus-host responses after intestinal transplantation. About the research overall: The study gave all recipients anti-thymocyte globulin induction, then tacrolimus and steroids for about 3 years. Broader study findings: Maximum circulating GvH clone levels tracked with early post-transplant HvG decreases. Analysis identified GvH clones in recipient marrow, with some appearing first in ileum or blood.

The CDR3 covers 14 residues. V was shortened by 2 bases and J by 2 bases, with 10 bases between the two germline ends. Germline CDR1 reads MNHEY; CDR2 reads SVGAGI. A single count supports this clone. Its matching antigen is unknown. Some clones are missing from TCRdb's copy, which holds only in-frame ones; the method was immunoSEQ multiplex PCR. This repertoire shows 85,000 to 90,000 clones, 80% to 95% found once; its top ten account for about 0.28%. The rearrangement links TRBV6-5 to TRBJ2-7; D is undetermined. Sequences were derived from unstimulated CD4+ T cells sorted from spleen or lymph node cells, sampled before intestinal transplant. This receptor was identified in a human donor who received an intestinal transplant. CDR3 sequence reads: CASSYGGGPYEQYF. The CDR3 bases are TGTGCCAGCAGTTACGGTGGCGGACCCTACGAGCAGTACTTC.